These T cell receptor beta chains were read from a single sample in a study of vaccination and CD4 T cells after COVID-19. A single record per CDR3 protein comes from TCRdb applying MiXCR to the PCR reads. The table shows about 14,000 distinct CDR3 sequences, with roughly 51% occurring only once. Antigen specificity for these receptors is unknown. The source material was CD4+ T cells from blood, cultured in vitro, sampled before SARS-CoV-2 vaccination. These receptors all come from a human donor who had recovered from COVID-19. Each CDR3 is given with its conserved first and last residue. A D gene is named only where the DNA matches it firmly. Clone size appears in some rows only: once, few, many, or a class for an expanded clone.

d_call,clone_size,j_call,v_call,cdr3_aa,cdr3_nt
.,few,TRBJ2-3,TRBV6-1,CASKGKVLSTDTQYF,TGTGCCAGCAAGGGAAAAGTTTTGAGCACAGATACGCAGTATTTT
.,few,TRBJ1-5,TRBV24-1,CATSARDNQPQHF,TGTGCCACCAGTGCGCGGGACAATCAGCCCCAGCATTTT
TRBD1,once,TRBJ1-2,TRBV19,CASSIRSGGADGYTF,TGTGCCAGTAGTATAAGGTCAGGGGGCGCGGATGGCTACACCTTC
TRBD2,.,TRBJ2-3,TRBV20-1,CSAGGGLAGFTDTQYF,TGCAGTGCTGGGGGTGGGCTAGCGGGTTTCACAGATACGCAGTATTTT
.,.,TRBJ2-3,TRBV20-1,CSARVSPIADTQYF,TGCAGTGCTAGAGTATCCCCTATAGCAGATACGCAGTATTTT
.,.,TRBJ1-2,TRBV6-1,CASRADGRPYGYTF,TGTGCCAGCAGGGCGGATGGCAGGCCCTATGGCTACACCTTC
.,few,TRBJ2-7,TRBV2,CASSPQAYEQYF,TGTGCCAGCAGCCCCCAGGCCTACGAGCAGTACTTC
.,.,TRBJ2-3,TRBV28,CASSSGLSTDTQYF,TGTGCCAGCAGCTCAGGGTTAAGCACAGATACGCAGTATTTT
TRBD1,.,TRBJ1-1,TRBV27,CASSPQGGAGLLGTEAFF,TGTGCCAGCAGTCCCCAGGGGGGAGCGGGGCTCCTGGGCACTGAAGCTTTCTTT
.,.,TRBJ2-1,TRBV7-7,CASSSAGVHEQFF,TGTGCCAGCAGCTCCGCAGGTGTACATGAGCAGTTCTTC
.,.,TRBJ1-2,TRBV11-3,CASSLKGFADGYTF,TGTGCCAGCAGCTTAAAAGGGTTTGCGGATGGCTACACCTTC
.,.,TRBJ2-4,TRBV6-1,CASTSGVGQKFQYF,TGTGCCAGCACATCTGGCGTTGGCCAAAAGTTTCAGTACTTC
TRBD1,.,TRBJ1-2,TRBV5-1,CASSLEGTGVRYGYTF,TGCGCCAGCAGCTTGGAAGGGACAGGGGTGCGGTATGGCTACACCTTC
.,.,TRBJ2-2,TRBV19,CASSRTGPQNTGELFF,TGTGCCAGTAGCCGAACGGGACCCCAGAACACCGGGGAGCTGTTTTTT
.,.,TRBJ2-3,TRBV11-2,CASSSRGLADTQYF,TGTGCCAGCAGCTCCAGGGGTCTCGCAGATACGCAGTATTTT
.,.,TRBJ2-2,TRBV11-2,CASRKEGTGELFF,TGTGCCAGCCGAAAAGAGGGCACCGGGGAGCTGTTTTTT
.,few,TRBJ1-5,TRBV18,CASSPQVAVSNQPQHF,TGTGCCAGCTCACCACAAGTCGCCGTTAGCAATCAGCCCCAGCATTTT
.,.,TRBJ1-6,TRBV27,CASSYDGSPLHF,TGTGCCAGCAGTTACGACGGTTCACCCCTCCACTTT
.,few,TRBJ1-1,TRBV6-2/TRBV6-3,CASSYSTNPRTEAFF,TGTGCCAGCAGTTACTCGACCAACCCGAGGACTGAAGCTTTCTTT
.,few,TRBJ2-7,TRBV27,CASSPSVASYEQYF,TGTGCCAGCAGTCCCTCCGTAGCTAGTTACGAGCAGTACTTC
.,.,TRBJ1-5,TRBV5-1,CASSLGPYSNQPQHF,TGCGCCAGCAGCTTGGGGCCGTATAGCAATCAGCCCCAGCATTTT
.,.,TRBJ1-5,TRBV28,CASSFWQGSNQPQHF,TGTGCCAGCAGTTTTTGGCAGGGTAGCAATCAGCCCCAGCATTTT
.,.,TRBJ2-7,TRBV6-1,CASSTTQGFNEQYF,TGTGCCAGCAGTACCACCCAGGGATTCAACGAGCAGTACTTC
TRBD2,few,TRBJ2-5,TRBV20-1,CSAFNPGLAGGKTQYF,TGCAGTGCTTTCAATCCGGGACTAGCGGGGGGAAAGACCCAGTACTTC
.,.,TRBJ1-1,TRBV20-1,CSATRLRSGLTNTEAFF,TGCAGTGCCACCAGGCTTCGGTCAGGTCTTACGAACACTGAAGCTTTCTTT